This T cell receptor (beta chain) stems from a study of blood T cell repertoires in COVID-19. Background on the study: The origin of the acute and convalescent COVID-19 samples was the United States, Italy and Spain.

Per the original data handling: Amplification of reference gene primers provided the estimated nucleated cell counts. Method: immunoSEQ multiplex PCR; TCRdb's copy keeps in-frame clones and lacks some. Clone size and V and J calls were adopted from that table, with D and trimming inferred from the DNA. The table has some 160,000 clones, approximately 84% seen once. V dropped 1 base and J dropped 0; count of bases not matched to a gene: 9. The CDR3 consists of 19 residues. The germline CDR1 and CDR2 sequences are LNHDA and SQIVND (reference sequence). The chain links TRBV19 to TRBJ1-4; TRBD1 agrees at 9 bases. Sequencing was done on a sample of peripheral blood. The TCR originated in an older man with active or convalescent COVID-19. The CDR3 DNA sequence: TGTGCCAGTAGTATAGCTAGGGGACAGGGAACTTCAACTAATGAAAAACTGTTTTTT. The encoded protein is CASSIARGQGTSTNEKLFF.